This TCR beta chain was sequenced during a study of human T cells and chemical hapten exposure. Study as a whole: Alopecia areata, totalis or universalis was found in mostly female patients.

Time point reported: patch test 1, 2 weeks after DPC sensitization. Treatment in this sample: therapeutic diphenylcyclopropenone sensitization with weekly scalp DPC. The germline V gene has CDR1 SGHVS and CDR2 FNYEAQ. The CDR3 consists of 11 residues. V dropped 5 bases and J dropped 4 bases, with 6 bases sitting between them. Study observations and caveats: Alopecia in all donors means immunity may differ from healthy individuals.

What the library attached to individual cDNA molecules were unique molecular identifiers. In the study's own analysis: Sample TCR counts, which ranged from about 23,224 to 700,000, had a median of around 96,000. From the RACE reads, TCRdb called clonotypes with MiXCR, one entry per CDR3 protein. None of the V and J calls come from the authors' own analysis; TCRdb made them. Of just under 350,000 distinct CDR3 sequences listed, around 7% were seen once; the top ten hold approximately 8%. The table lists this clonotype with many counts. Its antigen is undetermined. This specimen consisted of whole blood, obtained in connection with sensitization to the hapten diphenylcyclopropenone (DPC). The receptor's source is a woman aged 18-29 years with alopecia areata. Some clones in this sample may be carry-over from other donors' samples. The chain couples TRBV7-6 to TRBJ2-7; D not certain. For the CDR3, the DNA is TGTGCCAGCAGCGATATGTACGAGCAGTACTTC. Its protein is CASSDMYEQYF.